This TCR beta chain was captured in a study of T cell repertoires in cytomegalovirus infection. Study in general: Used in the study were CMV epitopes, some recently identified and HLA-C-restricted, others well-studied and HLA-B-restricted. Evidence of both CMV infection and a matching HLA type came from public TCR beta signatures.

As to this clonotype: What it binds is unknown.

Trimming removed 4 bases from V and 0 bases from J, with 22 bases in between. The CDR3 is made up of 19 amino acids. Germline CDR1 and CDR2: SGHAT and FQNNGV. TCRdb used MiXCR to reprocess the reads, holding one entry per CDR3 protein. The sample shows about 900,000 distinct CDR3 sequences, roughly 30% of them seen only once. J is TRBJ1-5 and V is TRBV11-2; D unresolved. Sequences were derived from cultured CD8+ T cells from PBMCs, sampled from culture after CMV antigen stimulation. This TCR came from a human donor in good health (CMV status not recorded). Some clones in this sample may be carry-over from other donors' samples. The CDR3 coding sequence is TGTGCCAGCAGCTGCCTTGGGAACCCTACATCTTATAGCAATCAGCCCCAGCATTTT. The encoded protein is CASSCLGNPTSYSNQPQHF.